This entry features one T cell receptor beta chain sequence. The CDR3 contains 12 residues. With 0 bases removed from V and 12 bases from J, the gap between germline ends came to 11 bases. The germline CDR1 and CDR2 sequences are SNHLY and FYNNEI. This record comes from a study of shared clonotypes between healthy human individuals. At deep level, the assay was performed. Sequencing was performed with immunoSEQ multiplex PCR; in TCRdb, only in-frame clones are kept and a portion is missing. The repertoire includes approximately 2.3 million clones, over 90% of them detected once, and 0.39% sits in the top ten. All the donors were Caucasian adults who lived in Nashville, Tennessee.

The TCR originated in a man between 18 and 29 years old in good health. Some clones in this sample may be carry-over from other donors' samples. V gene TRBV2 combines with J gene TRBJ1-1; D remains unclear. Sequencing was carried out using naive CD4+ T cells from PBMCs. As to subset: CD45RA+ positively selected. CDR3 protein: CASSEAVPGTFF. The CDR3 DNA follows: TGTGCCAGCAGTGAAGCGGTACCTGGGACTTTCTTT.